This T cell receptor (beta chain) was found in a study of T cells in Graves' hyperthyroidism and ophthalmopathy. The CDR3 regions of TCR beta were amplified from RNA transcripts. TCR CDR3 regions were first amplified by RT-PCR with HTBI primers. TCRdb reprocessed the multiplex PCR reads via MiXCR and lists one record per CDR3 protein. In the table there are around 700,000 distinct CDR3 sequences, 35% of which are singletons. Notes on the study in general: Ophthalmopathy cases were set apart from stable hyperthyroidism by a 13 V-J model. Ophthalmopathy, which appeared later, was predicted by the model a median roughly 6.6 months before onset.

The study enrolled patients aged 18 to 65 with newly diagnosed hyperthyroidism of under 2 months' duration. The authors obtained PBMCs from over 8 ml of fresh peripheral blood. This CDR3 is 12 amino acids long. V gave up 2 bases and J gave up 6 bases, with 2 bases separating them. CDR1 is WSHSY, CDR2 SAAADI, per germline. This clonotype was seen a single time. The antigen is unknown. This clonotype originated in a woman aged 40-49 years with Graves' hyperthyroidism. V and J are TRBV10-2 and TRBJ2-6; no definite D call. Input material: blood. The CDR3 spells CASSEVANVLTF. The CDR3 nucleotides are TGCGCCAGCAGTGAGGTGGCCAACGTCCTGACTTTC.